A single sample gave rise to the 14 T cell receptor beta chains below, sequenced in a study of T cell responses to AZD1222 COVID-19 vaccine. The repertoire was sequenced with immunoSEQ multiplex PCR; TCRdb's copy has only in-frame clones and lacks some. Here the sample spans about 97,000 clones, 87% being singletons. Specimen: peripheral blood, collected on day 0 of AZD1222 vaccination. These receptors came from an adult in good health.

The chain joins TRBV6-6 to TRBJ1-5; D uncertain. The V end was cut by 6 bases, the J end by 2 bases, with 5 bases between. The CDR3 sequence is 12 residues long. Germline V gives CDR1 MNHNY, CDR2 SVGAGI (reference sequence). The CDR3 DNA sequence: TGTGCCAGCAGGGGAGGCAATCAGCCCCAGCATTTT. Protein sequence: CASRGGNQPQHF.

The V gene is TRBV5-6, the J gene TRBJ1-1; D perhaps matches TRBD1 (5 bases). The germline gives CDR1 SGHDT, CDR2 YYEEEE. The CDR3 totals 14 residues. V lost 3 bases to trimming and J lost 7 bases, with 16 bases between them. This chain's CDR3 is CASSSGTLAIEAFF. The CDR3 DNA reads TGTGCCAGCAGCTCGGGGACCCTAGCTATTGAAGCTTTCTTT.

The chain uses TRBV28 and TRBJ1-1, with D uncertain. This CDR3 has 13 residues. The germline V gene has CDR1 MDHEN and CDR2 SYDVKM. Between the trimmed V and J ends, which lost 1 base and 5 bases, there was a span of 8 bases. CDR3 protein: CASSLSRGTEAFF. CDR3 in DNA: TGTGCCAGCAGTTTATCTCGGGGTACTGAAGCTTTCTTT.

This clone was observed a single time. This chain connects TRBV19 to TRBJ2-3; TRBD2 is a possible D gene (5 bases). The CDR3 sequence is 13 residues long. Germline-derived CDR1 and CDR2 are LNHDA and SQIVND (reference sequence). Between the trimmed V and J ends, which lost 6 bases and 2 bases, there was a span of 9 bases. The CDR3 loop reads CASRAANTDTQYF. CDR3 sequence (DNA): TGTGCCAGTAGAGCGGCGAACACAGATACGCAGTATTTT.

The rearrangement joins TRBV19 to TRBJ2-2, with 7 bases identical to TRBD1. V lost 3 bases and J lost 3; bases outside the gene matches: 4. Per germline, CDR1 LNHDA and CDR2 SQIVND (reference sequence). This CDR3 contains 15 residues. CDR3 protein: CASSIRGQDTGELFF. As DNA, the CDR3 is TGTGCCAGTAGTATCCGTGGACAGGACACCGGGGAGCTGTTTTTT.

CDR3 amino acids: CASSQMSSQSYEQYF. DNA for the CDR3: TGCGCCAGCAGCCAAATGTCCAGCCAATCCTACGAGCAGTACTTC. V usage is TRBV10-1 and J usage is TRBJ2-7, with no clear D. V shed 6 bases and J shed 1 base, with 16 bases lying between them. The CDR3 has 15 amino acids. Germline-derived CDR1 and CDR2 are WNHNN and SYGVQD (reference sequence).

The CDR3 sequence is CASSEAQQALRGYTF. CDR3 nucleotides: TGTGCCAGCAGTGAAGCCCAACAAGCCCTAAGAGGCTACACCTTC. V and J are TRBV2 and TRBJ1-2; the D is unclear. There are 15 residues in the CDR3. Deletions cut 0 bases from V and 8 bases from J, with 16 bases between. Per germline, CDR1 SNHLY and CDR2 FYNNEI.

The chain couples TRBV6-5 to TRBJ1-6; D unresolved. The germline V gene encodes CDR1 MNHEY and CDR2 SVGAGI. This CDR3 contains 13 residues. V lost 6 bases and J 9 bases, leaving 12 bases between the germline ends. This chain's CDR3 is CASSPGTGSPLHF. As DNA, the CDR3 is TGTGCCAGCAGCCCAGGAACTGGTTCACCCCTCCACTTT.

J is TRBJ2-3 and V is TRBV11-1, with 11 bases matching TRBD1. Germline V CDR1 and CDR2: SGHAT, FQDESV (reference sequence). The ends lost 7 bases at V and 6 bases at J; junction bases unmatched: 6. The CDR3 contains 14 residues. The CDR3 sequence is CASTLRDRGDTQYF. CDR3 sequence (DNA): TGTGCCAGCACCCTCCGGGACAGGGGGGATACGCAGTATTTT.

V and J are TRBV7-9 and TRBJ2-1; 10 bases align to TRBD2. This CDR3 has 17 amino acids. CDR1 is SEHNR, CDR2 FQNEAQ, per germline (reference sequence). V lost 1 base and J lost 10; bases outside the gene matches: 13. The CDR3 region is CASSLETSGLLSGEQFF. CDR3 coding DNA: TGTGCCAGCAGCTTAGAGACTAGCGGGCTCCTATCGGGGGAGCAGTTCTTC.

The chain is built from TRBV7-3 and TRBJ2-3; 10 nucleotides line up with TRBD2. The CDR3 length is 17 residues. V gave up 5 bases and J gave up 0 bases; unmatched junction bases: 8. The germline gives CDR1 SGHTA, CDR2 FQGTGA. In DNA form, the CDR3 reads TGTGCCAGCAGCCCGACTCCTAGCGGGAGTAGCACAGATACGCAGTATTTT. Protein sequence: CASSPTPSGSSTDTQYF.

The chain carries TRBV19 and TRBJ2-1; the match to TRBD2 covers 7 bases. This CDR3 contains 15 residues. Germline V CDR1 and CDR2: LNHDA, SQIVND (reference sequence). Trimming removed 6 bases from V and 0 bases from J; junction bases left unmatched: 5. The CDR3 region is CASRASGLSYNEQFF. The CDR3 nucleotides read TGTGCCAGTAGGGCTAGCGGACTCTCCTACAATGAGCAGTTCTTC.

The chain combines TRBV28 with TRBJ2-1; possible D gene TRBD2, 6 bases. This CDR3 has 14 residues. The germline V gene encodes CDR1 MDHEN and CDR2 SYDVKM. With 6 bases removed from V and 7 bases from J, the gap between germline ends came to 16 bases. Here the CDR3 reads CASSHLTSLNEQFF. For the CDR3, the DNA is TGTGCCAGCAGCCACCTGACTAGTCTTAATGAGCAGTTCTTC.

The chain recombines TRBV11-2 with TRBJ2-6; D is unresolved. The CDR3 contains 15 residues. In germline, CDR1 is SGHAT, CDR2 FQNNGV. Trimming took 0 bases from V and 9 from J, leaving 12 bases between them. CDR3 nucleotides: TGTGCCAGCAGCTTAGATTATACGAGGAGCAACGTCCTGACTTTC. It specifies CASSLDYTRSNVLTF.